The rows below give T cell receptor beta chains drawn from one sample of a study of OX40 agonist ivuxolimab in advanced cancers. Only in-frame clones appear in the TCRdb table, and some are missing; sequencing was by immunoSEQ multiplex PCR. The sample carries 70,000 to 80,000 clones, roughly 86% recorded once. The sequenced sample was CD4+ or CD8+ T cells sorted from blood, obtained in a trial of the OX40 agonist ivuxolimab. The origin of the receptors is an adult with an advanced solid tumor such as melanoma, head and neck, liver or kidney cancer. Each CDR3 is given without its conserved first and last residue. Fields, in order: D gene, V gene, clone size, J gene, CDR3 protein. D genes are given only for firm matches. Clone size, where shown, is once, few, many, or a class for clones that have expanded.

TRBD1	TRBV9	.	TRBJ1-2	ASSEGVRGLNYGYT
TRBD2	TRBV28	.	TRBJ2-3	ASSLTSGGTSSTDTQY
TRBD1	TRBV6-5	.	TRBJ2-7	ASSPGQGRPYEQY
.	TRBV19	.	TRBJ2-2	ASRAGAGQTGELF
TRBD2	TRBV7-2	.	TRBJ2-2	ASSLSTAGVTTGELF
TRBD2	TRBV10-3	.	TRBJ2-3	AISGTSGHTDTQY
TRBD1	TRBV6-1	once	TRBJ2-5	ASSEVPDRGETQY
.	TRBV4-3	.	TRBJ1-1	ASSQVTRATEAF
.	TRBV7-2	.	TRBJ1-5	ASSPAQRNQPQH
TRBD1	TRBV6-1	.	TRBJ2-1	ASSALGTGVGEQF
.	TRBV14	.	TRBJ2-7	ASSQGQLLGEQY
TRBD1	TRBV7-2	once	TRBJ2-3	ASSLGQGTDTQY
TRBD1	TRBV6-4	.	TRBJ2-1	ASSGGTGRYNEQF
.	TRBV30	.	TRBJ1-6	ATTGPSPPSPLH
.	TRBV27	once	TRBJ1-1	ASSGLEVPQTEAF
.	TRBV10-3	.	TRBJ1-5	ATAGDNNQPQH
.	TRBV19	.	TRBJ2-3	ASSTYSRSTDTQY
.	TRBV7-9	few	TRBJ1-2	ASSLPPGGQANYGYT
TRBD2	TRBV19	.	TRBJ2-1	ASGLTSGGANEQF
TRBD1	TRBV5-4	.	TRBJ1-6	ASSWRTGISPLH
.	TRBV5-1	.	TRBJ2-7	ASSLEGGDLPYYEQY
.	TRBV19	.	TRBJ2-3	ATSPGQKKDTQY